The present entry profiles one TCR beta chain with its context. This sample was included in a study of OX40 agonist ivuxolimab in advanced cancers. Trimming pared 5 bases from V and 2 bases from J, leaving 18 bases between. The CDR3 consists of 16 residues. Looked up from germline, CDR1 is SGHTA and CDR2 is FQGNSA. The table came from immunoSEQ multiplex PCR; TCRdb's copy has only in-frame clones and leaves some out. The table lists around 57,000 clones, 82% of them singletons. The V gene is TRBV7-2, the J gene TRBJ2-5; tentatively, D is TRBD1 (5 bases). The origin of this receptor is an adult with an advanced solid tumor such as melanoma, head and neck, liver or kidney cancer. Sample: CD4+ or CD8+ T cells sorted from blood, taken in a trial of the OX40 agonist ivuxolimab. Written as DNA, the CDR3 is TGTGCCAGCAGCACACTCACGGACATTACACAAGAGACCCAGTACTTC. It translates to CASSTLTDITQETQYF.